The rows below give T cell receptor beta chains drawn from one sample of a study of Graves' ophthalmopathy and Graves' hyperthyroidism. MiXCR, applied by TCRdb to the multiplex PCR reads, yields one record per CDR3 protein. This table holds 740,000 or so distinct CDR3 sequences, 40% found once. Sequences were obtained from peripheral blood. The receptors shown here come from an adult man with Graves' ophthalmopathy. The CDR3 runs from the conserved cysteine through the conserved F or W. Each record gives: CDR3 DNA, CDR3 protein, clone size, D gene, J gene, V gene. A D gene is named only where the DNA matches it firmly. Size tells how often a clone was seen (once, few, many) or the class of an expanded clone, and some rows leave it out.

DNA: TGTGCCAGTAGTATTGAGCCAGGGGGGAGCACTGAAGCTTTCTTT
CDR3: CASSIEPGGSTEAFF
size: NA
D: TRBD1
J: TRBJ1-1
V: TRBV19

DNA: TGTGCCAGCAGCGATGGTCCTTTTAGCAATCAGCCCCAGCATTTT
CDR3: CASSDGPFSNQPQHF
size: many
D: NA
J: TRBJ1-5
V: TRBV7-9

DNA: TGTGCCAGCAGCTTTAGCGGGAGGGTCACCGGGGAGCTGTTTTTT
CDR3: CASSFSGRVTGELFF
size: NA
D: TRBD2
J: TRBJ2-2
V: TRBV7-9

DNA: TGCGCCAGCAGCCACCGAACCACGAACTCCTACGAGCAGTACTTC
CDR3: CASSHRTTNSYEQYF
size: many
D: NA
J: TRBJ2-7
V: TRBV5-1

DNA: TGTGCCAGCAGCTTAGTGGGAAAAACGGGGCGATCAGAGACCCAGTACTTC
CDR3: CASSLVGKTGRSETQYF
size: NA
D: NA
J: TRBJ2-5
V: TRBV7-9

DNA: TGTGCCAGCAGTTTTAGAACAGGGAGAAGCAATCAGCCCCAGCATTTT
CDR3: CASSFRTGRSNQPQHF
size: NA
D: NA
J: TRBJ1-5
V: TRBV24-1

DNA: TGTGCCATGAGTGGTAGGACAACCGACTCTGGAAACACCATATATTTT
CDR3: CAMSGRTTDSGNTIYF
size: many
D: NA
J: TRBJ1-3
V: TRBV10-3

DNA: TGTGCCAGCAGTTTAAGACAGACCAATTCACCCCTCCACTTT
CDR3: CASSLRQTNSPLHF
size: many
D: NA
J: TRBJ1-6
V: TRBV12-3/TRBV12-4

DNA: TGTGCCACGCAATTAGAGGGCCGTAAAGCTTTCTTT
CDR3: CATQLEGRKAFF
size: few
D: NA
J: TRBJ1-1
V: TRBV6-5

DNA: TGTGCCAGCAGCGGGGAGGGGTCGTACCCTACTGAAGCTTTCTTT
CDR3: CASSGEGSYPTEAFF
size: NA
D: NA
J: TRBJ1-1
V: TRBV9

DNA: TGTGCCAGCAGCGTCCAGCCGGGGACCCGAGGCTATGGCTACACCTTC
CDR3: CASSVQPGTRGYGYTF
size: many
D: NA
J: TRBJ1-2
V: TRBV7-3

DNA: TGTGCCACCAGACGGGACTCTGGAAACACCATATATTTT
CDR3: CATRRDSGNTIYF
size: NA
D: NA
J: TRBJ1-3
V: TRBV5-5

DNA: TGTGCCAGCAGCTTTGCAGGGGATGGGGCCAACGTCCTGACTTTC
CDR3: CASSFAGDGANVLTF
size: NA
D: NA
J: TRBJ2-6
V: TRBV7-9

DNA: TGCAGTGCTAGAGATTCTGAGCGGGAGGGTTACTACGAGCAGTACTTC
CDR3: CSARDSEREGYYEQYF
size: few
D: TRBD2
J: TRBJ2-7
V: TRBV20-1

DNA: TGCAGCGTTGTGGGGCAGGGTGAAGCTTTCTTT
CDR3: CSVVGQGEAFF
size: many
D: NA
J: TRBJ1-1
V: TRBV29-1

DNA: TGTGCCAGCAGCTTGGAGTGGGGCAGGGATAACTCCTACGAGCAGTACTTC
CDR3: CASSLEWGRDNSYEQYF
size: NA
D: NA
J: TRBJ2-7
V: TRBV7-9

DNA: TGTGCCAGCAGCTTACCGAATCAGCCCCAGCATTTT
CDR3: CASSLPNQPQHF
size: many
D: NA
J: TRBJ1-5
V: TRBV7-2

DNA: TGCGCCAGCAGCCAAGCGGTAGGGCATGGCTACACCTTC
CDR3: CASSQAVGHGYTF
size: many
D: NA
J: TRBJ1-2
V: TRBV4-3

DNA: TGTGCCAGCAGCGTAGCTCTAAGGGGCTCTGGGGCCAACGTCCTGACTTTC
CDR3: CASSVALRGSGANVLTF
size: NA
D: NA
J: TRBJ2-6
V: TRBV9

DNA: TGTGCCAGCAGGTTGGACAGGGGACCCTACGAGCAGTACTTC
CDR3: CASRLDRGPYEQYF
size: few
D: TRBD1
J: TRBJ2-7
V: TRBV14

DNA: TGTGCCATCAGTGAGTCGACGGCTTACAATTCACCCCTCCACTTT
CDR3: CAISESTAYNSPLHF
size: NA
D: NA
J: TRBJ1-6
V: TRBV10-3

DNA: TGTGCCAGCAGGGCGGGACACCAGACCTCTGGGGCCAACGTCCTGACTTTC
CDR3: CASRAGHQTSGANVLTF
size: few
D: NA
J: TRBJ2-6
V: TRBV7-2

DNA: TGCAGCGGCCGGACAAGTAACACTGAAGCTTTCTTT
CDR3: CSGRTSNTEAFF
size: NA
D: NA
J: TRBJ1-1
V: TRBV29-1

DNA: TGCGCCAGCAGCCCCGGGGGGCTAGCGGGGTTGACCGGGGAGCTGTTTTTT
CDR3: CASSPGGLAGLTGELFF
size: NA
D: TRBD2
J: TRBJ2-2
V: TRBV7-3

DNA: TGTGCCATCAGTGAGTCCCGGACTGACACAGATACGCAGTATTTT
CDR3: CAISESRTDTDTQYF
size: NA
D: NA
J: TRBJ2-3
V: TRBV10-3

DNA: TGCAGCTCCGGGGACGGTACCTACGAGCAGTACTTC
CDR3: CSSGDGTYEQYF
size: NA
D: NA
J: TRBJ2-7
V: TRBV29-1

DNA: TGTGCCAGCAGTTACGGGTCAAAAAATCAGCCCCAGCATTTT
CDR3: CASSYGSKNQPQHF
size: NA
D: NA
J: TRBJ1-5
V: TRBV24-1

DNA: TGTGCCATCAGTGAGTCACTAGGGCTGACGGCGCGGAACACCATATATTTT
CDR3: CAISESLGLTARNTIYF
size: NA
D: NA
J: TRBJ1-3
V: TRBV10-3

DNA: TGTGCCAGTAGTATTACGGGAGGGAACGGCGGGGAGCTGTTTTTT
CDR3: CASSITGGNGGELFF
size: NA
D: TRBD2
J: TRBJ2-2
V: TRBV19

DNA: TGTGCCAGCAGACGGGAGGGTGGGACTGAAGCTTTCTTT
CDR3: CASRREGGTEAFF
size: few
D: NA
J: TRBJ1-1
V: TRBV10-2

DNA: TGTGCCAGCAGCCTAAAAACCGGGACTAGCGGAGAGACCCAGTACTTC
CDR3: CASSLKTGTSGETQYF
size: few
D: TRBD2
J: TRBJ2-5
V: TRBV7-9

DNA: TGTGCCAGTAGTATAACAGGGACTAACACTGAAGCTTTCTTT
CDR3: CASSITGTNTEAFF
size: few
D: NA
J: TRBJ1-1
V: TRBV19

DNA: TGTGCCAGCAGCTTAGCGTACTCGGGACAGGGGAACACTGAAGCTTTCTTT
CDR3: CASSLAYSGQGNTEAFF
size: NA
D: TRBD1
J: TRBJ1-1
V: TRBV7-9

DNA: TGTGCCAGCAGTCGCCTCAATGAAAAACTGTTTTTT
CDR3: CASSRLNEKLFF
size: NA
D: NA
J: TRBJ1-4
V: TRBV14

DNA: TGTGCCAGCAGCGTAGGTCCGGGACAGGTATACGAGCAGTACTTC
CDR3: CASSVGPGQVYEQYF
size: few
D: TRBD1
J: TRBJ2-7
V: TRBV9

DNA: TGTGCCAGCAGTCTCCAAGGGACAGGGCGAAATCAGCCCCAGCATTTT
CDR3: CASSLQGTGRNQPQHF
size: few
D: TRBD1
J: TRBJ1-5
V: TRBV24-1